This T cell receptor (beta chain) was sequenced for a study of T-cell reconstitution after alpha-beta-depleted transplantation in children. V lost 6 bases and J lost 14, with 20 bases in between. From germline, CDR1 is SEHNR and CDR2 FQNEAQ (reference sequence). The CDR3 totals 13 residues. Study observations and caveats: Once a year had passed after transplant, T-cell counts and diversity came mostly from newly produced T cells. Surviving recipient T cells and thymic progenitors underlay high day-60 TCRbeta diversity in some patients. About two months after transplant, alpha-beta T cells reportedly came from several hundred expanded graft clones.

Only a few counts were recorded for this clonotype. Its antigen remains unidentified. TCRbeta library construction was performed incorporating unique molecular identifiers. TCRdb re-analysed the PCR reads in MiXCR, keeping a single row per CDR3 protein. The table has fewer than 1 million distinct CDR3 sequences, about 15% seen once. Here the sequenced sample was PBMCs, mostly from graft donor cells, taken 360 days after TCRalphabeta/CD19-depleted stem cell transplant. The chain carries TRBV7-9 and TRBJ2-1, with D tentatively TRBD2 (6 bases). The sequence was collected from a male patient under 18 who had a stem cell transplant for acute lymphoblastic leukemia, so the T cells may come from the graft donor. In DNA form, the CDR3 reads TGTGCCAGCAGGAAATGGGACTCCAGAGGGGAGTTCTTC. This gives the protein CASRKWDSRGEFF.